This TCR beta chain is from a study of blood T cell repertoires in COVID-19. Germline V gene sequence: CDR1 SGHDT, CDR2 YYEEEE. The germline V and J ends were trimmed by 4 bases and 2 bases, with 4 bases remaining between them. This CDR3 is built from 11 residues. Donors were grouped by their self-reported clinical history. Assay used: immunoSEQ multiplex PCR; TCRdb lists only in-frame clones, some missing. The table shows 200,000 to 300,000 clones, with approximately 90% occurring only once. This chain links TRBV5-6 with TRBJ2-7; D is undetermined. The TCR originated in a woman in her 40s with acute COVID-19. The sequenced material came from PBMCs or T cells enriched from blood (not recorded which). The CDR3 coding sequence is TGTGCCAGCAGCCTAACCTACGAGCAGTACTTC. Translated, it gives CASSLTYEQYF.